This entry lists 10 T cell receptor beta chains sequenced from one sample in a study of T cells in Graves' hyperthyroidism and ophthalmopathy (dated by TCRdb to the late 2010s). The library was built by means of multiplex PCR. The sequencer was an Illumina HiSeq 2000. Amplification of TCR beta CDR3 regions was carried out from RNA transcripts. The TCR CDR3 was subjected to a first round of RT-PCR using the HTBI primer set and the Qiagen OneStep RT-PCR kit. The raw public reads went through TCRdb reprocessing: fastp at Q25, MiXCR clone calling, in-frame beta chains kept. Every distinct CDR3 protein forms one entry, paired with its most common genes and DNA. The sample records approximately 740,000 distinct CDR3 sequences, around 15% of which are singletons. Roughly 10% of the sample goes to the ten largest clones. The sample consisted of blood. The receptors originated from a woman aged 18-29 years with Graves' hyperthyroidism.

This clonotype was seen repeatedly, ten times or more. The chain joins TRBV7-2 to TRBJ2-5, with TRBD2 as a possible D gene (6 bases). Trimming removed 5 bases from V and 4 bases from J, with 20 bases in between. The CDR3 contains 16 residues. CDR1 and CDR2 (germline): SGHTA, FQGNSA. CDR3 coding DNA: TGTGCCAGCAGCCCCCGGTTGGGGGGTTTCGGAGAGACCCAGTACTTC. Its protein is CASSPRLGGFGETQYF.

This chain joins TRBV10-3 and TRBJ2-5; 8 bases fit TRBD1. Near its end, the DNA agrees better with TRBJ2-1, so the J call may be wrong. The germline V gene has CDR1 ENHRY and CDR2 SYGVKD. The CDR3 covers 17 residues. CDR3 DNA sequence: TGTGCCATCAGTGAGCCGTTGGGGACAGGAAAACAAGAGACCCAGTTCTTC. Translated: CAISEPLGTGKQETQFF.

This clonotype has just a few counts. The chain recombines TRBV12-3 or TRBV12-4 with TRBJ2-7, with 8 bases identical to TRBD2. Trimming at V came to 5 bases and at J to 2 bases, leaving 8 bases not matched to a gene. This CDR3 has 15 residues. In nucleotides, the CDR3 is TGTGCCAGCAGTCCTATAGCGGGACGACCCTACGAGCAGTACTTC. Translated: CASSPIAGRPYEQYF.

This clonotype was picked up many times. This chain joins TRBV28 and TRBJ1-6; 7 nucleotides match TRBD1. Looked up from germline, CDR1 is MDHEN and CDR2 is SYDVKM. The trim removed 4 bases at V and 9 bases at J, leaving 6 bases unmatched. The CDR3 runs to 14 residues. The DNA of the CDR3 is TGTGCCAGCAGTTCGACAGGGAGCCCTTCACCCCTCCACTTT. This gives the protein CASSSTGSPSPLHF.

This clonotype was seen many times. The CDR3 reads CASSYSFWRDRANYEQYF. CDR3 DNA: TGTGCCAGCAGTTACTCATTTTGGAGGGACAGGGCTAACTACGAGCAGTACTTC. The J gene is TRBJ2-7, the V gene TRBV6-2 or TRBV6-3, with TRBD1 matching 9 bases. In germline, CDR1 is MNHEY, CDR2 SVGEGT. The CDR3 consists of 18 residues. The J segment lost 3 bases and the V segment lost 0 bases, leaving 12 bases of the junction unmatched.

This clonotype came up many times. V is TRBV7-9 and J is TRBJ2-1, with 10 bases aligning to TRBD2. The CDR3 spans 16 residues. The J segment lost 5 bases and the V segment lost 1 base, leaving 5 bases of the junction unmatched. CDR1 and CDR2 from the germline V gene are SEHNR and FQNEAQ (reference sequence). The CDR3 is CASSLEIAGGHNEQFF. CDR3 nucleotide sequence: TGTGCCAGCAGCTTAGAGATAGCGGGAGGCCACAATGAGCAGTTCTTC. The whole variable domain, remainder taken from reference TRBV7-9 and TRBJ2-1, is DTGVSQNPRHKITKRGQNVTFRCDPISEHNRLYWYRQTLGQGPEFLTYFQNEAQLEKSRLLSDRFSAERPKGSFSTLEIQRTEQGDSAMYLCASSLEIAGGHNEQFFGPGTRLTVL.

This clonotype was seen many times. V gene TRBV7-2 combines with J gene TRBJ2-7, with 11 bases aligning to TRBD2. The length of the CDR3 is 14 residues. After removal of 5 bases from V and 6 bases from J, the junction contained 6 bases not matched to a gene. Germline CDR1 is SGHTA and CDR2 is FQGNSA. CDR3 coding DNA: TGTGCCAGCAGCCGTAGCGGGAGGGAGTTCGAGCAGTACTTC. Translation: CASSRSGREFEQYF.

A few counts support this clonotype. Written as DNA, the CDR3 is TGTGCCAGCCGGGACTATTCTCCCTACAATGAGCAGTTCTTC. Protein product: CASRDYSPYNEQFF. This rearrangement joins TRBV6-1 to TRBJ2-1; 7 positions agree with TRBD2. V lost 8 bases to trimming and J lost 2 bases; unmatched junction nucleotides: 6. This CDR3 comprises 14 residues. Germline assignment: CDR1 MNHNS and CDR2 SASEGT.

This clonotype was detected only a few times. The J gene is TRBJ2-1, the V gene TRBV10-3; D gene unclear. V was shortened by 8 bases and J by 9 bases, with 11 bases between the two germline ends. CDR1 is ENHRY and CDR2 is SYGVKD in the germline V gene. The CDR3 length is 11 residues. CDR3 sequence: CAIEELGEQFF. The CDR3 coding sequence is TGTGCCATCGAAGAGCTCGGTGAGCAGTTCTTC.

This CDR3 is CASTRLSSGANVLTF. For the CDR3, the DNA is TGTGCCAGCACGCGCCTAAGCTCTGGGGCCAACGTCCTGACTTTC. V and J are TRBV28 and TRBJ2-6; D ambiguous. This CDR3 spans 15 amino acids. V was cut by 7 bases and J by 0 bases, with 10 bases left in between. Germline V gene sequence: CDR1 MDHEN, CDR2 SYDVKM.